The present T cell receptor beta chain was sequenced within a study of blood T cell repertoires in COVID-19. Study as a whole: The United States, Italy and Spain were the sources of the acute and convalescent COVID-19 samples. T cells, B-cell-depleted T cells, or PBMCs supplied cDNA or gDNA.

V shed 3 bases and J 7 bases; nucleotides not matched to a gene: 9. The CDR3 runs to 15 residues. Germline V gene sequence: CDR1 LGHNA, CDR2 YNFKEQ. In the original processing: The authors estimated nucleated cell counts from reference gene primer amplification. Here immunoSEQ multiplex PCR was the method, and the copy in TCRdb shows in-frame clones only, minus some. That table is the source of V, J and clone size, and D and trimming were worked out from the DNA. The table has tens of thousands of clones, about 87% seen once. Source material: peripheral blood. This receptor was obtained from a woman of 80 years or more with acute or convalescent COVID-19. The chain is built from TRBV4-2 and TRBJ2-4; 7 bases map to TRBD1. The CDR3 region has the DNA TGTGCCAGCAGCCAGGAACGGGACAGTCAGAACATTCAGTACTTC. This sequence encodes CASSQERDSQNIQYF.